This T cell receptor beta chain was sequenced during a study of vaccination effects on CD4 cells after COVID-19. Study overall: Either the mRNA-1273 or the BNT162b2 vaccine was given to participants as two doses. Regarding the study as a whole: Late post-vaccination, clones induced by infection and those induced by vaccine underwent marked clonal contraction.

The method was immunoSEQ multiplex PCR; TCRdb's version includes in-frame clones alone and lacks a portion of them. The sample yields 40,000 to 45,000 clones, roughly 70% seen once. As for this clone: The antigen is unknown.

ViraFEST assay sequencing came after antigen-specific CD4+ T cells were expanded with viral peptide pools. Subsequent to 10 days of culture, CD4+ T cells were isolated. Vaccinated recipients, who were negative for nucleocapsid antibodies, had no history of SARS-CoV-2 infection. About 2 million PBMC per well received 7.5 to 10 IU/ml IL-2 and roughly 10 ug/ml peptides in culture. The authors replaced half the medium with IL-2 medium on days 3 and 7. The CDR3 has 14 residues. V trimming: 5 bases; J trimming: 4 bases; junction bases outside the gene matches: 3. Germline V gene data show CDR1 as SGHTA and CDR2 as FQGNSA.

This TCR was recovered from a human donor who received a COVID-19 vaccine. V gene TRBV7-2 combines with J gene TRBJ2-3, with TRBD2 matching 10 bases. The sample was CD4+ T cells from PBMCs cultured with HCoV-OC43 spike peptides, taken before COVID-19 vaccination. Subset noted: HCoV-OC43 spike overlapping peptide pool stimulation. CDR3 DNA sequence: TGTGCCAGCAGCCAAGCGGGAGGGCCAGATACGCAGTATTTT. Its protein is CASSQAGGPDTQYF.